The source of this T cell receptor beta chain is a study of OX40 agonist ivuxolimab in advanced cancers. The wider study: At 0.01 to 10 mg/kg, ivuxolimab was administered intravenously to patients every 2 weeks. Hepatocellular carcinoma, melanoma, renal cell or head and neck cancer occurred in dose-escalation patients.

This CDR3 comprises 15 residues. The V and J ends lost 0 bases and 5 bases respectively, with 13 bases between them. Germline assignment: CDR1 LGHNA and CDR2 YNFKEQ. Sequencing used immunoSEQ multiplex PCR; TCRdb keeps in-frame clones, though not all of them. This table holds 49,000 or so clones, roughly nine tenths found once. This TCR was sampled from an adult with an advanced solid tumor such as melanoma, head and neck, liver or kidney cancer. The material was CD4+ or CD8+ T cells sorted from blood, obtained in a trial of the OX40 agonist ivuxolimab. V is TRBV4-2 and J is TRBJ1-2, with D tentatively TRBD1 (6 bases). CDR3 region: CASSQDLRTAYGYTF. The CDR3 DNA reads TGTGCCAGCAGCCAAGATTTAAGGACAGCGTATGGCTACACCTTC.